This TCR beta chain was profiled in a study of CD8+ T cells in alopecia areata. Study at large: The graft donors were approximately 6-13-month-old C3H/HeJ mice with spontaneous alopecia, and their skin went to 7-10-week-old female C3H/HeJ mice.

RNA was extracted and reverse transcribed into cDNA as the sequencing template. TCRdb's copy holds only in-frame clones and misses some; the assay was immunoSEQ multiplex PCR. The table records about 110,000 clones without singletons, the ten largest covering roughly a fifth. V lost 3 bases and J lost 0, with 8 bases in between. CDR3 length: 13 amino acids. CDR1 is SGHSN and CDR2 is HYEKVE in the germline V gene. Of note for this clone: Its antigen is undetermined. Gene and germline names: mouse. The read halts 4 residues ahead of the CDR3 end, with the missing end drawn from the germline J gene.

Whole-study findings and limits: Among the cells sequenced in scalp samples are also the resident alphabeta T cells of normal skin. Lesional tissue from the scalp (especially in alopecia totalis/universalis) showed higher clonality than normal scalp.

The sequencing sample was made of lesional skin. The source of this sequence is a C3H/HeJ mouse with alopecia areata. This mouse strain has H2-k as its MHC haplotype. The chain joins TRBV12-1 to TRBJ2-7; weak D call: TRBD1 (5 bases). The CDR3 sequence is CASSTDTSYEQYF. The sequenced CDR3 bases are TGTGCCAGCTCTACGGACACCTCCTAT.